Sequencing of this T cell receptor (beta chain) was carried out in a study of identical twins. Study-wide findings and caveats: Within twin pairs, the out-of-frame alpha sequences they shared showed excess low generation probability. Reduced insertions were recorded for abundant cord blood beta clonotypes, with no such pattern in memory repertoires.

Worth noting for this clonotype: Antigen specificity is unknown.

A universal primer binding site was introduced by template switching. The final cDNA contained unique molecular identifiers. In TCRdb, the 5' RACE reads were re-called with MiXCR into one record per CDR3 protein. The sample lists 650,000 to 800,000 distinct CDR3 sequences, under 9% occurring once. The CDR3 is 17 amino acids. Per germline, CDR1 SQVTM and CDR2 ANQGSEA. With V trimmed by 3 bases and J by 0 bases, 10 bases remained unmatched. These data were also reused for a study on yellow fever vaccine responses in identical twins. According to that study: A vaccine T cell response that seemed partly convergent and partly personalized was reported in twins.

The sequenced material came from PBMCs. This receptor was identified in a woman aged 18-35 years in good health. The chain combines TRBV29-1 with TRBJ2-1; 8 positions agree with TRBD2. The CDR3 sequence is CSVDGLAGIFSYNEQFF. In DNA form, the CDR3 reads TGCAGCGTTGATGGTCTAGCGGGCATCTTCTCCTACAATGAGCAGTTCTTC.